This T cell receptor beta chain was sequenced for a study of T-cell reconstitution after alpha-beta-depleted transplantation in children. Germline CDR1 and CDR2: GTSNPN and SVGIG (reference sequence). Deletions cut 2 bases from V and 5 bases from J, with 15 bases between. The CDR3 extends over 14 amino acids. A library of TCRbeta sequences, prepared with unique molecular identifiers, was generated. A single record per CDR3 protein comes from TCRdb applying MiXCR to the PCR reads. This table has over 550,000 distinct CDR3 sequences, approximately 10% appearing once. V usage is TRBV30 and J usage is TRBJ2-5; weak D call: TRBD2 (5 bases). This clonotype was obtained from a human donor who donated a stem cell graft to a child with acute myeloid leukemia. Source: PBMCs from the stem cell graft donor, taken from the stem cell graft. CDR3 DNA sequence: TGTGCCTGGAGTCCCCTAAGCGGTGTGGAGACCCAGTACTTC. Translating it yields CAWSPLSGVETQYF.